These 26 T cell receptor beta chains were all obtained from the same sample, sequenced in a study of early T cells in non-severe SARS-CoV-2 infection. One entry per CDR3 protein, called by TCRdb with MiXCR from the 5' RACE reads. Among some 110,000 distinct CDR3 sequences listed, under 15% were seen once. The sequencing input was whole blood. Every receptor here comes from an adult who was a healthcare worker with PCR-confirmed SARS-CoV-2 infection or an uninfected control (not recorded which).

This clonotype was observed a few times. The rearrangement uses TRBV29-1 and TRBJ2-1, with D perhaps being TRBD1 or TRBD2 (5 bases each). Germline V gene data show CDR1 as SQVTM and CDR2 as ANQGSEA. The CDR3 is made up of 12 amino acids. V shed 4 bases and J shed 6 bases, with 10 bases lying between them. The CDR3 region has the DNA TGCAGCGTTGCTGGGGACGGCAATGAGCAGTTCTTC. Translation: CSVAGDGNEQFF.

This clonotype was picked up a small number of times. V usage is TRBV30 and J usage is TRBJ1-4, with D unresolved. Trimming took off 6 bases at V and 6 bases at J, with 17 bases between the two ends. Germline V gene data show CDR1 as GTSNPN and CDR2 as SVGIG (reference sequence). This CDR3 region has 14 residues. CDR3 sequence reads: CACTHSGPYEKLFF. CDR3 in DNA: TGTGCCTGTACACACTCCGGCCCGTATGAAAAACTGTTTTTT.

In this sample, this clonotype turned up many times. The chain has TRBV5-1 and TRBJ1-2, with TRBD1 as a possible D gene (6 bases). The germline gives CDR1 SGHRS, CDR2 YFSETQ. The CDR3 totals 15 residues. Between the trimmed V and J ends, which lost 4 bases and 6 bases, there was a span of 19 bases. CDR3: CASSPRTARGDGYTF. The CDR3 DNA follows: TGCGCCAGCAGCCCAAGGACAGCCCGAGGCGATGGCTACACCTTC.

As for this clonotype: The junction shows a germline mismatch at one end, possibly a read error. This chain uses TRBV20-1 with TRBJ2-2; a weak D match, TRBD2 (5 bases). This CDR3 spans 11 amino acids. Germline V gives CDR1 DFQATT, CDR2 SNEGSKA (reference sequence). The CDR3 region is CSARSTGEPFF. The CDR3 nucleotides read TGCAGTGCCAGGAGCACCGGGGAGCCGTTTTTT.

The gene calls are TRBV9 and TRBJ2-5; TRBD2 matches 8 bases. In germline, CDR1 is SGDLS, CDR2 YYNGEE. This CDR3 comprises 15 residues. The ends lost 3 bases at V and 4 bases at J; junction bases unmatched: 8. The DNA for the CDR3 is TGTGCCAGCAGCGGATACGGGGGGGCCGGAGAGACCCAGTACTTC. Residues: CASSGYGGAGETQYF.

This clonotype appeared a few times. CDR3 in amino acids: CASSLQLAGAYNEQFF. For the CDR3, the DNA is TGCGCCAGCAGCCTCCAACTAGCGGGGGCCTACAATGAGCAGTTCTTC. The chain couples TRBV4-1 to TRBJ2-1; 11 bases fit TRBD2. With 4 bases clipped from V and 2 bases from J, the junction kept 4 bases outside the gene matches. The CDR3 is 16 amino acids. In germline, CDR1 is MGHRA, CDR2 YSYEKL.

V and J are TRBV6-5 and TRBJ2-3; D remains unclear. Germline CDR1 MNHEY, CDR2 SVGAGI. Deletions cut 2 bases from V and 5 bases from J, with 11 bases between. The CDR3 loop spans 14 amino acids. The CDR3 bases are TGTGCCAGCAGTTACACCGGACGTCGAGATACGCAGTATTTT. Translating gives CASSYTGRRDTQYF.

V gene TRBV12-3 or TRBV12-4 combines with J gene TRBJ1-4; 7 bases are a match to TRBD1. V shed 5 bases and J 8 bases; nucleotides not matched to a gene: 8. The CDR3 has 14 amino acids. The DNA for the CDR3 is TGTGCCAGCAGTGAAGACGGGACAGAGGAAAAACTGTTTTTT. Residues: CASSEDGTEEKLFF.

CDR3 sequence (DNA): TGTGCCGAGGCTAAGCGGGGGGCCAACAATGAGCAGTTCTTC. This codes for CAEAKRGANNEQFF. The genes are TRBV2 and TRBJ2-1; 9 positions agree with TRBD2. CDR1 is SNHLY and CDR2 is FYNNEI in the germline V gene. The CDR3 runs 14 residues. J lost 5 bases, V lost 11 bases, and 10 bases had no gene match.

This clonotype was detected a few times. The V gene is TRBV6-2 or TRBV6-3, the J gene TRBJ1-1; D is perhaps TRBD1 (5 bases). Germline V gene lookup returns CDR1 MNHEY and CDR2 SVGEGT. This CDR3 has 15 residues. V lost 6 bases, J lost 6 bases, and 20 bases lay in between. The CDR3 DNA sequence: TGTGCCAGCAGCCCCGGGGGTCGAGTTTGGGCTGAAGCTTTCTTT. Protein: CASSPGGRVWAEAFF.

The chain joins TRBV5-5 to TRBJ2-1; 12 bases align to TRBD2. J lost 6 bases, V lost 4 bases, and 5 bases had no gene match. Germline lookup yields CDR1 SGHKS and CDR2 YYEKEE (reference sequence). The CDR3 contains 15 residues. In DNA, the CDR3 is TGTGCCAGCAGCCCTCGACTAGCGGGGGTCAATGAGCAGTTCTTC. Its protein product is CASSPRLAGVNEQFF.

The CDR3 region has the DNA TGTGCCAGCAGTTTATCCCCGGACAGACCTACGGGTGAGCAGTACTTC. Translating it yields CASSLSPDRPTGEQYF. This sequence joins TRBV28 and TRBJ2-7, with D perhaps TRBD1 (6 bases). From germline, CDR1 is MDHEN and CDR2 SYDVKM. V lost 1 base to trimming and J lost 7 bases, with 20 bases between them. The CDR3 spans 16 residues.

V and J are TRBV9 and TRBJ2-3; D remains unclear. There are 14 residues in the CDR3. Germline CDR1 and CDR2: SGDLS and YYNGEE. Trimming removed 0 bases from V and 6 bases from J, with 11 bases in between. This chain's CDR3 is CASSVEYSSDTQYF. The CDR3 DNA is TGTGCCAGCAGCGTAGAATACAGTTCGGATACGCAGTATTTT.

There are a few counts of this clonotype. J is TRBJ2-1 and V is TRBV7-9; the match to TRBD2 covers 13 bases. The CDR3 consists of 16 residues. V shed 6 bases and J 7 bases; nucleotides not matched to a gene: 9. Germline V CDR1 and CDR2: SEHNR, FQNEAQ (reference sequence). CDR3 coding DNA: TGTGCCAGCAGGTCTTCCGGGACTAGCGGGGTAAATGAGCAGTTCTTC. This gives the protein CASRSSGTSGVNEQFF.

This clonotype was detected a few times. This chain connects TRBV6-1 to TRBJ1-1; no definite D call. Germline values: CDR1 MNHNS, CDR2 SASEGT. There are 11 residues in the CDR3. V shed 1 base and J shed 10 bases, with 7 bases lying between them. The CDR3 DNA follows: TGTGCCAGCAGTGAAGTTTCCGGAGCTTTCTTT. Protein product: CASSEVSGAFF.

Only a few counts were recorded for this clonotype. The chain combines TRBV6-6 with TRBJ2-2; D gene ambiguous. CDR3 length equals 15 residues. The ends were cut back, 7 bases at V and 6 bases at J, with 18 bases in the middle. Germline V gene data show CDR1 as MNHNY and CDR2 as SVGAGI (reference sequence). DNA of the CDR3: TGTGCCAGCACTCTGACGGTTGGGCAAGCCGGGGAGCTGTTTTTT. Translated: CASTLTVGQAGELFF.

The chain employs TRBV5-1 and TRBJ2-7; no clear D gene. Germline lookup yields CDR1 SGHRS and CDR2 YFSETQ. This CDR3 is 11 amino acids long. The V end lost 8 bases, the J end lost 4 bases, and 10 bases lay between the germline ends. The chain's CDR3 is CASRFGYEQYF. CDR3 coding DNA: TGCGCCAGTAGATTCGGATACGAGCAGTACTTC.

This clonotype was seen a few times. V usage is TRBV5-1 and J usage is TRBJ2-7, with D possibly being TRBD2 (5 bases). Trimming cost V 4 bases and J 7 bases, with 18 bases left between them. This CDR3 has 14 amino acids. Germline V gene lookup returns CDR1 SGHRS and CDR2 YFSETQ. The CDR3 loop is CASSPTGGLREQYF. DNA of the CDR3: TGCGCCAGCAGCCCCACGGGCGGGCTACGAGAGCAGTACTTC.

This clonotype came up many times. This sequence joins TRBV29-1 and TRBJ2-3; 8 nucleotides match TRBD1. Germline-derived CDR1 and CDR2 are SQVTM and ANQGSEA. Trimming took 7 bases from V and 5 from J; bases not matched to a gene: 5. CDR3 length: 12 amino acids. This chain's CDR3 is CSARQGRDTQYF. For the CDR3, the DNA is TGCAGCGCCCGACAGGGGAGAGATACGCAGTATTTT.

This clonotype was seen a handful of times. This chain links TRBV30 with TRBJ1-1, with no clear D. Trimming took off 0 bases at V and 5 bases at J, with 10 bases between the two ends. Germline V lookup: CDR1 GTSNPN, CDR2 SVGIG (reference sequence). The CDR3 has 13 amino acids. The chain's CDR3 is CAWSVIAGTEAFF. In DNA, the CDR3 is TGTGCCTGGAGTGTAATCGCGGGGACTGAAGCTTTCTTT.

The chain combines TRBV19 with TRBJ2-3, with D possibly being TRBD2 (7 bases). The CDR3 has 14 amino acids. CDR1 LNHDA and CDR2 SQIVND come from the germline V gene (reference sequence). V lost 8 bases, J lost 3 bases, and 15 bases lay in between. In nucleotides, the CDR3 is TGTGCCAGTCGAGAGGGGGGGAGGACAGATACGCAGTATTTT. It yields the protein CASREGGRTDTQYF. Based on the CDR3 plus reference TRBV19 and TRBJ2-3, the full variable domain is DGGITQSPKYLFRKEGQNVTLSCEQNLNHDAMYWYRQDPGQGLRLIYYSQIVNDFQKGDIAEGYSVSREKKESFPLTVTSAQKNPTAFYLCASREGGRTDTQYFGPGTRLTVL.

This clonotype was seen a few times. The V call is TRBV21-1, the J call TRBJ2-3; the DNA was not used to check the table's D call, TRBD1. TRBV21-1 is a pseudogene locus. This CDR3 is built from 11 residues. The CDR3 sequence is CASSKKGGQYF. CDR3 in DNA: TGTGCCAGCAGCAAAAAAGGGGGGCAGTATTTT.

A few counts support this clonotype. The rearrangement joins TRBV18 to TRBJ2-5; 8 bases map to TRBD2. The CDR3 covers 14 residues. V shed 8 bases and J 2 bases; nucleotides not matched to a gene: 7. Germline CDR1 and CDR2: KGHSH and LQKENI. CDR3 amino acids: CASGTSGSQETQYF. The CDR3 nucleotides are TGTGCCAGCGGTACTAGCGGTTCTCAAGAGACCCAGTACTTC.

CDR3 loop: CSARDFKDEQYF. The DNA of the CDR3 is TGCAGTGCTAGAGATTTTAAAGACGAGCAGTACTTC. The gene calls are TRBV20-1 and TRBJ2-7, with unresolved D. Germline V gene sequence: CDR1 DFQATT, CDR2 SNEGSKA (reference sequence). The CDR3 loop spans 12 amino acids. Trimming removed 0 bases at V and 5 bases at J, with 8 bases between.

A few counts support this clonotype. The chain combines TRBV2 with TRBJ1-2, with D uncertain. CDR3 size: 13 residues. Trimming stripped 2 bases from V and 6 bases from J, with 10 bases between. Per the germline V gene, CDR1 is SNHLY and CDR2 is FYNNEI. The CDR3 loop is CASSERPGDGYTF. CDR3 nucleotides: TGTGCCAGCAGTGAAAGGCCAGGAGATGGCTACACCTTC.

This rearrangement joins TRBV19 to TRBJ1-5, with 9 bases aligning to TRBD1. With 8 bases clipped from V and 1 base from J, the junction kept 9 bases outside the gene matches. The CDR3 extends over 16 amino acids. Germline V gene lookup returns CDR1 LNHDA and CDR2 SQIVND (reference sequence). The CDR3 bases are TGTGCCAGTCTTACAGGGGGCGGACGAAGCAATCAGCCCCAGCATTTT. Its protein is CASLTGGGRSNQPQHF.